These 6 T cell receptor beta chains were sequenced from one sample in a study of early T cells in non-severe SARS-CoV-2 infection. TCRdb fed the 5' RACE reads into MiXCR, producing one record per CDR3 protein. There are more than 75,000 distinct CDR3 sequences in the sample; around 13% occur only once, and around 6% lies in the top ten. Sample: whole blood. These receptors originate from an adult who was a healthcare worker with PCR-confirmed SARS-CoV-2 infection or an uninfected control (not recorded which).

This clonotype was detected a few times. V gene TRBV5-1 combines with J gene TRBJ1-1, with D maybe TRBD1 (5 bases). CDR1 and CDR2 from the germline V gene are SGHRS and YFSETQ. Between the trimmed V and J ends, which lost 2 bases and 7 bases, there was a span of 12 bases. The CDR3 length is 13 residues. CDR3 in amino acids: CASSFQGINEAFF. The CDR3 bases are TGCGCCAGCAGCTTCCAGGGAATTAATGAAGCTTTCTTT.

This clonotype has a count of ten or more. The genes are TRBV19 and TRBJ2-5; tentatively, D is TRBD2 (5 bases). This CDR3 has 13 amino acids. In germline, CDR1 is LNHDA, CDR2 SQIVND (reference sequence). V lost 9 bases, J lost 5 bases, and 16 bases lay in between. In nucleotides, the CDR3 is TGTGCCAGCTCGTCAGTGGGAGTTGAGACCCAGTACTTC. Protein sequence: CASSSVGVETQYF. Together with reference TRBV19 and TRBJ2-5, the CDR3 gives the full variable domain: DGGITQSPKYLFRKEGQNVTLSCEQNLNHDAMYWYRQDPGQGLRLIYYSQIVNDFQKGDIAEGYSVSREKKESFPLTVTSAQKNPTAFYLCASSSVGVETQYFGPGTRLLVL.

This clonotype has a handful of counts. This chain links TRBV18 with TRBJ2-1; no clear D gene. V dropped 4 bases and J dropped 6 bases, with 16 bases sitting between them. The CDR3 contains 15 residues. Per germline, CDR1 KGHSH and CDR2 LQKENI. CDR3 nucleotide sequence: TGTGCCAGCTCACTACTCATAGATCCGGGCAATGAGCAGTTCTTC. It specifies CASSLLIDPGNEQFF.

The chain combines TRBV30 with TRBJ1-2; D unclear. Germline assignment: CDR1 GTSNPN and CDR2 SVGIG (reference sequence). There are 12 residues in the CDR3. The chain's CDR3 is CGTPGQPYGYTF. The CDR3 region has the DNA TGTGGAACCCCCGGGCAGCCGTATGGCTACACCTTC.

The V and J genes are TRBV6-1 and TRBJ2-6; D not resolved. The CDR3 is made up of 15 amino acids. CDR1 is MNHNS and CDR2 is SASEGT in the germline V gene. The ends were cut back, 4 bases at V and 0 bases at J, with 7 bases in the middle. The CDR3 nucleotides read TGTGCCAGCAGTGGATTTTACTCTGGGGCCAACGTCCTGACTTTC. Its protein is CASSGFYSGANVLTF.

The rearrangement uses TRBV6-6 and TRBJ2-6, with D possibly called TRBD1 or TRBD2 (5 bases each). The CDR3 contains 16 residues. The germline V gene has CDR1 MNHNY and CDR2 SVGAGI (reference sequence). Trimming removed 1 base at V and 2 bases at J, with 9 bases between. The CDR3 sequence is CASSYFPGPGANVLTF. The DNA of the CDR3 is TGTGCCAGCAGTTACTTTCCGGGACCTGGGGCCAACGTCCTGACTTTC.